Below, 2 T cell receptor beta chains from the same sample are listed, as sequenced in a study of blood T cell repertoires in COVID-19. Generated by immunoSEQ multiplex PCR, the TCRdb table keeps only in-frame clones and is missing some. Of some 270,000 clones in the sample, approximately 83% were seen once. Sequencing was done on a sample of peripheral blood. These receptors all stem from a woman aged 70 to 79 with acute or convalescent COVID-19.

J is TRBJ1-1 and V is TRBV9, with a tentative D call TRBD1 (6 bases). The CDR3 sequence is 13 residues long. V was clipped by 7 bases and J by 0 bases, with 10 bases between them. Germline loops: CDR1 SGDLS, CDR2 YYNGEE. The CDR3 is CASSGQLNTEAFF. Written as DNA, the CDR3 is TGTGCCAGCTCGGGACAACTGAACACTGAAGCTTTCTTT.

The chain recombines TRBV2 with TRBJ2-2; D gene uncertain. Between the trimmed V and J ends, which lost 2 bases and 1 base, there was a span of 5 bases. Germline V gene lookup returns CDR1 SNHLY and CDR2 FYNNEI. The CDR3 is 14 amino acids. The CDR3 nucleotides are TGTGCCAGCAGTGAATATAGGAACACCGGGGAGCTGTTTTTT. Translated: CASSEYRNTGELFF.